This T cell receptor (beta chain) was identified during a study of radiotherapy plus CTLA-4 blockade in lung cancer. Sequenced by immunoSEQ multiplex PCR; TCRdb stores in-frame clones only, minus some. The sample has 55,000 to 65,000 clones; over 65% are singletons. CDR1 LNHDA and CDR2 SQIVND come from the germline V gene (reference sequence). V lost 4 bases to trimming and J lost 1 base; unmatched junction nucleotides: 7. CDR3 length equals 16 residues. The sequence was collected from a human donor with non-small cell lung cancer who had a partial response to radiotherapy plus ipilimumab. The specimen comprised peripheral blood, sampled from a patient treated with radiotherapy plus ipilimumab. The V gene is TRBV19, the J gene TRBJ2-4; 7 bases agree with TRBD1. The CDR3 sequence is CASSTDRVGAKNIQYF. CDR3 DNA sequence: TGTGCCAGTAGTACCGACAGGGTAGGGGCCAAAAACATTCAGTACTTC.